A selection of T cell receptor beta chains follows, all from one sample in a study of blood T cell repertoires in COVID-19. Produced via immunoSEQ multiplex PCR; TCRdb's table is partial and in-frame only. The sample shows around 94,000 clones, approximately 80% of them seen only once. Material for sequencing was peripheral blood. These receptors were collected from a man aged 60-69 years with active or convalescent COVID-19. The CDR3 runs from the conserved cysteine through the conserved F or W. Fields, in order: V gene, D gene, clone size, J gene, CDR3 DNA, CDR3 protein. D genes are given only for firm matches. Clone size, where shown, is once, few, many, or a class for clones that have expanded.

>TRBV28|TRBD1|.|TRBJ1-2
TGTGCCAGCAGTACAGGGGTCGACTATGGCTACACCTTC
CASSTGVDYGYTF
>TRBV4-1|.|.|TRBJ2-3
TGCGCCAGCAGCCAAGATCGTATGGGCTTGGCGGATACGCAGTATTTT
CASSQDRMGLADTQYF
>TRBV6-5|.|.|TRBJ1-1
TGTGCCAGCAGTCTAATGGTTTTGAGCACTGAAGCTTTCTTT
CASSLMVLSTEAFF
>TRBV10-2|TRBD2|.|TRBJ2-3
TGCGCCAGCAGGAGTGGGAGGGCCTTAGATACGCAGTATTTT
CASRSGRALDTQYF
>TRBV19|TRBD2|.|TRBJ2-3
TGTGCCAGTAGTCCCGGACTAGCGGTCACAGATACGCAGTATTTT
CASSPGLAVTDTQYF
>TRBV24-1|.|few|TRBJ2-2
TGTGCCACCGGTAGAGACACCGGGGAGCTGTTTTTT
CATGRDTGELFF
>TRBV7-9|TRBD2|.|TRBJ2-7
TGTGCCAGCAGCTCAGGGACTAGCGGGAGTAAGATTACCTACGAGCAGTACTTC
CASSSGTSGSKITYEQYF
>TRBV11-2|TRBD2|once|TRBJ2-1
TGTGCCAGCAGCATGCTAGCGGGAGATGGGAATGAGCAGTTCTTC
CASSMLAGDGNEQFF
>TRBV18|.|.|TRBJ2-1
TGTGCCAGCTCACCGATGGGGAGGAATGAGCAGTTCTTC
CASSPMGRNEQFF
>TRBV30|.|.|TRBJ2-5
TGTGCCTGGAGATTCCCGCGGCAGACCCAGTACTTC
CAWRFPRQTQYF
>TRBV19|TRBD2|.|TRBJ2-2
TGTGCCAGTAGCTCAGCGGGAGGGCCGAACACCGGGGAGCTGTTTTTT
CASSSAGGPNTGELFF
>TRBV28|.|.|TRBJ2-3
TGTGCCAGCAGTTCTCCCGGGGCCAAGGGAGGCGATACGCAGTATTTT
CASSSPGAKGGDTQYF
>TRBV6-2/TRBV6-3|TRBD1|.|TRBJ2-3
TGTGCCAGCAGCCTCGGACAGGGCGCAGATACGCAGTATTTT
CASSLGQGADTQYF
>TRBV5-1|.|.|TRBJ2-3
TGCGCCAGCAGCCCCCGTGGGGCTAGAGCAGATACGCAGTATTTT
CASSPRGARADTQYF
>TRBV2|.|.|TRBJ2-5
TGTGCCAGCAGTGGAGGGCAAGAGACCCAGTACTTC
CASSGGQETQYF
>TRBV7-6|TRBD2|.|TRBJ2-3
TGTGCCAGCAGCTTAGCGGCAAGCGGGAACACAGATACGCAGTATTTT
CASSLAASGNTDTQYF
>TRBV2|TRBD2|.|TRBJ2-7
TGTGCCAGCAGTGATGGACTTGGGCGGGGGTCCTACGAGCAGTACTTC
CASSDGLGRGSYEQYF
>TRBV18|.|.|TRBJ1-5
TGTGCCAGCTCACCTACGAAACGCGACAATCAGCCCCAGCATTTT
CASSPTKRDNQPQHF
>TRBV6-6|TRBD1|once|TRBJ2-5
TGTGCCAGCAGTGGGGGACAGGGGGCAGGGAAGACCCAGTACTTC
CASSGGQGAGKTQYF
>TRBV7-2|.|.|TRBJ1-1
TGTGCCAGCAGTTCAGCAGGAAGGAAGTCAGGGAACACTGAAGCTTTCTTT
CASSSAGRKSGNTEAFF
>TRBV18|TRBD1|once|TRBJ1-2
TGTGCCAGCTCCCCCGGACAGGACTTCTATGGCTACACCTTC
CASSPGQDFYGYTF
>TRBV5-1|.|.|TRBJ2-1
TGCGCCAGCAGCGATTCTAGCGGAGGGGGGCAGTTCTTC
CASSDSSGGGQFF
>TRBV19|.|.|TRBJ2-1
TGTGCCAGTAGTATAGATCACGGGGGGCGCTCTGTTGAGCAGTTCTTC
CASSIDHGGRSVEQFF
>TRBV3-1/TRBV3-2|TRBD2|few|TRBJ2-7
TGTGCCAGCAGCCCCAGGACTAGCGGAGGGCAGTACTTC
CASSPRTSGGQYF
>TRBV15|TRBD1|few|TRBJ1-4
TGTGCCACCAGAGGGACAGGGGAGGGAAAACTGTTTTTT
CATRGTGEGKLFF
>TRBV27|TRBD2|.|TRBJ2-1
TGTGCCAGCAGTTTAGGGACTAGCGGGGGTGATGAGCAGTTCTTC
CASSLGTSGGDEQFF
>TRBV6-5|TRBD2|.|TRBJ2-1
TGTGCCAGCATTAGAGGGACTAGCGGGGGGAATGAGCAGTTCTTC
CASIRGTSGGNEQFF
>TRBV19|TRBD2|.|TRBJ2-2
TGTGCCAGTAGTATAGCGACTAGCGGGTGGACCGGGGAGCTGTTTTTT
CASSIATSGWTGELFF
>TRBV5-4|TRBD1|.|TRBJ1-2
TGTGCCAGCAGGCCGGACAGGGCCAACTATGGCTACACCTTC
CASRPDRANYGYTF
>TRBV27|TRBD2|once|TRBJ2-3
TGTGCCAGCAGCCCTCTTCCTAGGGCGGGAGCAGATACGCAGTATTTT
CASSPLPRAGADTQYF
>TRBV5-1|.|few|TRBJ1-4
TGCGCCAGCAGCTTGAGCGGACAGCCTAATGAAAAACTGTTTTTT
CASSLSGQPNEKLFF
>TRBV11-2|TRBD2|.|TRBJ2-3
TGTGCCAGCAGCTCGGGACTAGCGGGAGACAGGGATACGCAGTATTTT
CASSSGLAGDRDTQYF
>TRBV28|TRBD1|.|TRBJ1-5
TGTGCCAGCAGTTTGACAGGGGACCTCAATCAGCCCCAGCATTTT
CASSLTGDLNQPQHF
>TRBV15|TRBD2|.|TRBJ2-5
TGTGCCACCAGCAGGGGGGGGGAACAAGAGACCCAGTACTTC
CATSRGGEQETQYF
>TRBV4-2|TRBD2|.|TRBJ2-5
TGTGCCAGCAGCGGGGGGGTAGCGGGAGGGGAAGAGACCCAGTACTTC
CASSGGVAGGEETQYF
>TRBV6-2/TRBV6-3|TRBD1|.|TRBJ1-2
TGTGCCAGCAGTTCCAACGGACAGGGCTATGGCTACACCTTC
CASSSNGQGYGYTF
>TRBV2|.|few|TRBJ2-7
TGTGCCAGCAGACCCGACTTAACCTACGAGCAGTACTTC
CASRPDLTYEQYF
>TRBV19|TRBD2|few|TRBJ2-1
TGTGCCAGTAGCGGACTAGCGGGAATCTCCTACAATGAGCAGTTCTTC
CASSGLAGISYNEQFF
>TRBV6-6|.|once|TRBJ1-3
TGTGCCAGCAGGGCCCGGGGGGGTGAAAACACCATATATTTT
CASRARGGENTIYF
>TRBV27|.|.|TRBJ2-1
TGTGCCAGCAGTTTACGGGGATACTCCTACAATGAGCAGTTCTTC
CASSLRGYSYNEQFF
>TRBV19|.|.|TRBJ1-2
TGTGCCAGTAGTACCCAGGGTGGGGGCTACACCTTC
CASSTQGGGYTF
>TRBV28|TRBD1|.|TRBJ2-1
TGTGCCAGCAGGCTCGGGACAGGGTCGAATGAGCAGTTCTTC
CASRLGTGSNEQFF
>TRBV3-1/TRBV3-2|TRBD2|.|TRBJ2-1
TGTGCCAGCAGCCAACGGACTAGCGGGAGAAACTCCTACAATGAGCAGTTCTTC
CASSQRTSGRNSYNEQFF
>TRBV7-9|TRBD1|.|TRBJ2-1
TGTGCCAGCAGCCGTTTGGGACAGGGGGCTAATGAGCAGTTCTTC
CASSRLGQGANEQFF
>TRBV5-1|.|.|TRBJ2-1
TGCGCCAGCAGCCCGGACACCGACTCCTACAATGAGCAGTTCTTC
CASSPDTDSYNEQFF
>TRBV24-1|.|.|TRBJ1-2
TGTGCCACCAGTGATGCGCGCATCGGGGGACGCGGCTACACCTTC
CATSDARIGGRGYTF
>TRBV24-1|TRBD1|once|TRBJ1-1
TGTGCCACCAGTGGCAACAGGGGGCCGAACACTGAAGCTTTCTTT
CATSGNRGPNTEAFF
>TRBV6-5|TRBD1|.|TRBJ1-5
TGTGCCAGCAGGGACAGGGGCGGGTTTCAGCCCCAGCATTTT
CASRDRGGFQPQHF
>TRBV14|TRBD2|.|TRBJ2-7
TGTGCCAGCAGCCCCGGGACTACCTCCTACGAGCAGTACTTC
CASSPGTTSYEQYF
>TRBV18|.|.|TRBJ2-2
TGTGCCAGCTCACCACAGGGAGGGACAATCAAATCGGCCGGGGAGCTGTTTTTT
CASSPQGGTIKSAGELFF
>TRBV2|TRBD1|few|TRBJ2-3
TGTGCCAGCAGCGGACAGGGGGGAGATACGCAGTATTTT
CASSGQGGDTQYF
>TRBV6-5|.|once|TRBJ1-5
TGTGCCAGCAGCCGCTTTGAGAATCAGCCCCAGCATTTT
CASSRFENQPQHF
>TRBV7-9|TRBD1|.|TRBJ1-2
TGTGCCAGCAGCCTTTCGGACAGGGGGCTTGGCTACACCTTC
CASSLSDRGLGYTF
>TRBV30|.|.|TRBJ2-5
TGTGCCTGGAGCGCGGGCCTCAAATTAGGGGGAGAGACCCAGTACTTC
CAWSAGLKLGGETQYF
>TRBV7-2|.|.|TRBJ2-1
TGTGCCAGCAGCTTAGATGTCGTTAGTGAGCAGTTCTTC
CASSLDVVSEQFF
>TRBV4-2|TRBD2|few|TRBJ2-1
TGTGCCAGCAGCCGACTAGCGGGAGGGGATGAGCAGTTCTTC
CASSRLAGGDEQFF
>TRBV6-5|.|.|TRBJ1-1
TGTGCCAGCAGTCGGCAGACAGCGAACACTGAAGCTTTCTTT
CASSRQTANTEAFF